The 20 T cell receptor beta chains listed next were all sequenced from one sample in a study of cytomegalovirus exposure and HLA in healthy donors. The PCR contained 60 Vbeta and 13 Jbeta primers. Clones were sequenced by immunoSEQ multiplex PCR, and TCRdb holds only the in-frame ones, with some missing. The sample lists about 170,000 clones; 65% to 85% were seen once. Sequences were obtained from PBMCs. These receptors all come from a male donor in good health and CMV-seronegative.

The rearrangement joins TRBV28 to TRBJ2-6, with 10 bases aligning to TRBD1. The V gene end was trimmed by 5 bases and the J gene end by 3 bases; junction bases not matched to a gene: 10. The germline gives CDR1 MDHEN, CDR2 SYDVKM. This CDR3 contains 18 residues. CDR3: CASSPPRGQGSGANVLTF. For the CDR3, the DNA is TGTGCCAGCAGTCCACCCCGGGGACAGGGGAGTGGGGCCAACGTCCTGACTTTC. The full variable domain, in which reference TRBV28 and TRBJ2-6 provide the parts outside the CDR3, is DVKVTQSSRYLVKRTGEKVFLECVQDMDHENMFWYRQDPGLGLRLIYFSYDVKMKEKGDIPEGYSVSREKKERFSLILESASTNQTSMYLCASSPPRGQGSGANVLTFGAGSRLTVL.

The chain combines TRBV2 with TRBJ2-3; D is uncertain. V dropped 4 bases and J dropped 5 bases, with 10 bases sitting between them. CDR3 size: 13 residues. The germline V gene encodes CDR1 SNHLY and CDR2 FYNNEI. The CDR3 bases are TGTGCCAGCAGTGTGGGTCCGGGAGATACGCAGTATTTT. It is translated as CASSVGPGDTQYF. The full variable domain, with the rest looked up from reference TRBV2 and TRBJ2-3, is EPEVTQTPSHQVTQMGQEVILRCVPISNHLYFYWYRQILGQKVEFLVSFYNNEISEKSEIFDDQFSVERPDGSNFTLKIRSTKLEDSAMYFCASSVGPGDTQYFGPGTRLTVL.

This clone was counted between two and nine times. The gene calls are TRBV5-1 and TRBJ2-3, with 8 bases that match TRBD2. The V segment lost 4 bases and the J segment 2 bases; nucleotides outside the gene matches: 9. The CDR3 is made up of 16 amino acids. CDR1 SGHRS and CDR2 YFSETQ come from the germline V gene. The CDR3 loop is CASSPWGLVHTDTQYF. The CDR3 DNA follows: TGCGCCAGCAGCCCTTGGGGACTAGTCCACACAGATACGCAGTATTTT.

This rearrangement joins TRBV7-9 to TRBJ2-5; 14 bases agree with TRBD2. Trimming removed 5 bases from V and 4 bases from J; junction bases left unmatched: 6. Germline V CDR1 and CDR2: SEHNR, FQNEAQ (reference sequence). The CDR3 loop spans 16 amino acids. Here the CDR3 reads CASSPGTSGSLETQYF. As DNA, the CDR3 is TGTGCCAGCAGCCCAGGGACTAGCGGGAGTTTAGAGACCCAGTACTTC.

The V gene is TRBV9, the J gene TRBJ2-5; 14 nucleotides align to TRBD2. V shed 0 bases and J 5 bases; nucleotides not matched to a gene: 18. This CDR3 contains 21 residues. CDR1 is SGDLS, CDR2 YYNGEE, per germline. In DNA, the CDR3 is TGTGCCAGCAGCGTAGGACGAATCAGCCCGGGACTAGCGGGGGCACGTGAGACCCAGTACTTC. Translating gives CASSVGRISPGLAGARETQYF.

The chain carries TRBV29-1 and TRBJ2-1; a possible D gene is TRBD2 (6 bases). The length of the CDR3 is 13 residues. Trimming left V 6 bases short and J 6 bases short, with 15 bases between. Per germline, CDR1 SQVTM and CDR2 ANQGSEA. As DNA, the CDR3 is TGCAGCGTACGGGACTTTGGGGGCAATGAGCAGTTCTTC. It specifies CSVRDFGGNEQFF.

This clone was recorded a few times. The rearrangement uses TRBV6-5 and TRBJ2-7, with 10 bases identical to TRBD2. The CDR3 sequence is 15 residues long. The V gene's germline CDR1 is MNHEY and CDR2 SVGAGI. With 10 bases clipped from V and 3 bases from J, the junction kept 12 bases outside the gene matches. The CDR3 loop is CATKPAGGLNYEQYF. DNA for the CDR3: TGTGCCACGAAACCAGCGGGGGGGCTGAACTACGAGCAGTACTTC.

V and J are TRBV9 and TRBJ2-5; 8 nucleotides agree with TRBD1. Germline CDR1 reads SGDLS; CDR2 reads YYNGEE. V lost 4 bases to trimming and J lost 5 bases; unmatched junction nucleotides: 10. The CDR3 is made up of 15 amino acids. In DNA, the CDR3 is TGTGCCAGCAGCATCAACGGACAGGGCGGGGAGACCCAGTACTTC. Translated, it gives CASSINGQGGETQYF.

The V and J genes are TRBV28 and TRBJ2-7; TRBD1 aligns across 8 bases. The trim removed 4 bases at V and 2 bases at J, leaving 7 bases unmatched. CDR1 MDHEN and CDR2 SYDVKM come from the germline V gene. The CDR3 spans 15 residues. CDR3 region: CASSSPGQGPYEQYF. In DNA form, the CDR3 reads TGTGCCAGCAGTTCCCCAGGACAGGGCCCCTACGAGCAGTACTTC. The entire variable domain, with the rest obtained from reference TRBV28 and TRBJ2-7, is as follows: DVKVTQSSRYLVKRTGEKVFLECVQDMDHENMFWYRQDPGLGLRLIYFSYDVKMKEKGDIPEGYSVSREKKERFSLILESASTNQTSMYLCASSSPGQGPYEQYFGPGTRLTVT.

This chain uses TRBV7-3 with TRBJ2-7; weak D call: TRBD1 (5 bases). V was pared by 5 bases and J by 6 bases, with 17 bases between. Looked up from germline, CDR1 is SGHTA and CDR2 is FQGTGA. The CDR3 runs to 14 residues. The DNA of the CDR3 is TGTGCCAGCAGCCGGAATCAGGGTTCAGGCGAGCAGTACTTC. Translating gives CASSRNQGSGEQYF.

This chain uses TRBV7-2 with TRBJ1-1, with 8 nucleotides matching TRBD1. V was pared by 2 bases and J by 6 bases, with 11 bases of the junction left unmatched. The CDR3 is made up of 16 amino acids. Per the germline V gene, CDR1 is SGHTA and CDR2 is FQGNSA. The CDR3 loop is CASSLMAGGGSAEAFF. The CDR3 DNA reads TGTGCCAGCAGCTTAATGGCAGGGGGCGGGTCAGCTGAAGCTTTCTTT.

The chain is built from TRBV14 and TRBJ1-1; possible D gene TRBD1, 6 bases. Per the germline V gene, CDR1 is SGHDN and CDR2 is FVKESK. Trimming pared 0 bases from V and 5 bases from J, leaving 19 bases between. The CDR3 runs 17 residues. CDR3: CASSQELGRGRGTEAFF. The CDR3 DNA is TGTGCCAGCAGCCAAGAGCTAGGGCGGGGGCGCGGGACTGAAGCTTTCTTT. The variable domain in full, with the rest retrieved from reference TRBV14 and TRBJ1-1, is EAGVTQFPSHSVIEKGQTVTLRCDPISGHDNLYWYRRVMGKEIKFLLHFVKESKQDESGMPNNRFLAERTGGTYSTLKVQPAELEDSGVYFCASSQELGRGRGTEAFFGQGTRLTVV.

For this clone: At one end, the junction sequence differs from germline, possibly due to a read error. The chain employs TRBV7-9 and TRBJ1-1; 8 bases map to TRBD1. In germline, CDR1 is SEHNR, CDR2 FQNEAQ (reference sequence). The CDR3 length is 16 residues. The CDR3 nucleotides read TGTTCCAGCAGCGTCCCAATCCGGACAGGGAGGGATGAAGCTTTCTTT. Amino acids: CSSSVPIRTGRDEAFF.

This CDR3 reads CASSLATDTQYF. The CDR3 DNA reads TGTGCCAGCAGCTTGGCAACAGATACGCAGTATTTT. The rearrangement joins TRBV5-4 to TRBJ2-3, with D unresolved. Deletions cut 0 bases from V and 3 bases from J, with 2 bases between. This CDR3 region has 12 residues. CDR1 is SGHNT, CDR2 YYREEE, per germline (reference sequence).

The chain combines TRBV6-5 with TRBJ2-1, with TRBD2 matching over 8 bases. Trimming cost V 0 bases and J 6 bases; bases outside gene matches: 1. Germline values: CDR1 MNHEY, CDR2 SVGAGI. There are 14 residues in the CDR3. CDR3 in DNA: TGTGCCAGCAGTTACTCGGGGACTAGCAATGAGCAGTTCTTC. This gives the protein CASSYSGTSNEQFF.

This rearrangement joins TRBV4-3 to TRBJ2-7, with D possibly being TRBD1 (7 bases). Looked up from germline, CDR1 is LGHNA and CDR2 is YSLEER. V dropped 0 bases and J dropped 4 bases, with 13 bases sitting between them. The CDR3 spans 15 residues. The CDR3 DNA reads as TGCGCCAGCAGCCAAGAGGGCAGGGGGGAGTACGAGCAGTACTTC. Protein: CASSQEGRGEYEQYF.

The CDR3 coding sequence is TGTGCCAGCAGTTCTGTGGTGATAGCGGGGAATGAGCAGTTCTTC. Translating it yields CASSSVVIAGNEQFF. The V and J genes are TRBV2 and TRBJ2-1; 8 positions match TRBD2. The CDR3 spans 15 residues. With 5 bases clipped from V and 7 bases from J, the junction kept 10 bases outside the gene matches. From germline, CDR1 is SNHLY and CDR2 FYNNEI.

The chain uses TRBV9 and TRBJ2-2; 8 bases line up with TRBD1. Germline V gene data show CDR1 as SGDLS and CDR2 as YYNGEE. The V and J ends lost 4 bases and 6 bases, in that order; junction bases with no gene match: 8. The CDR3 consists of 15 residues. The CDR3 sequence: CASSSGTGVPGELFF. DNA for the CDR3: TGTGCCAGCAGCTCCGGGACAGGTGTGCCCGGGGAGCTGTTTTTT.

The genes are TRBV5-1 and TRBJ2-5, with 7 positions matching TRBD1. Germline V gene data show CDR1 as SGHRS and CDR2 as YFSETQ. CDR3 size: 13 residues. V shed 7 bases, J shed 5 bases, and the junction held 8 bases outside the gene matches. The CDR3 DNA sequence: TGCGCCAGCTCTGGGCAGACAGGGGAGACCCAGTACTTC. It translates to CASSGQTGETQYF.

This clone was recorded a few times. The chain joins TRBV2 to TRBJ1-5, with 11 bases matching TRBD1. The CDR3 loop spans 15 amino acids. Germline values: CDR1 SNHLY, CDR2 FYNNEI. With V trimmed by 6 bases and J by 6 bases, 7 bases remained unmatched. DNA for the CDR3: TGTGCCAGCAGGCCCGGACAGGGGGCAGGTCAGCCCCAGCATTTT. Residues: CASRPGQGAGQPQHF.